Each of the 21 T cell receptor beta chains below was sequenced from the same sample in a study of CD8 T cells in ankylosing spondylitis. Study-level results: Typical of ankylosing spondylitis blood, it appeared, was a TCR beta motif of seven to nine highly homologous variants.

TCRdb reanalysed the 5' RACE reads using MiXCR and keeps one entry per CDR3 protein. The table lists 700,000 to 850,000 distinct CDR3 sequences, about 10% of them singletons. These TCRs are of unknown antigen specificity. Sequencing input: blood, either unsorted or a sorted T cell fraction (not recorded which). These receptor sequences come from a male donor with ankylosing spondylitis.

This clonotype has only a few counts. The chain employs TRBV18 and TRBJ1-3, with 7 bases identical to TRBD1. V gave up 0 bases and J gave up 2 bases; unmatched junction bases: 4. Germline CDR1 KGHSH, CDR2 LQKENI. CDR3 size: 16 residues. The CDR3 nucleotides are TGTGCCAGCTCACCACCGACAGGGCTACCTGGAAACACCATATATTTT. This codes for CASSPPTGLPGNTIYF.

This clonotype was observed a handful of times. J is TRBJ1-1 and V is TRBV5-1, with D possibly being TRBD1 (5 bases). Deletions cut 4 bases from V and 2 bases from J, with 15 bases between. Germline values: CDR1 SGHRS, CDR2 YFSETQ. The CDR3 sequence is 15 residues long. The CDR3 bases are TGCGCCAGCAGCCGGTTAGTTGGGGACAACACTGAAGCTTTCTTT. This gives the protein CASSRLVGDNTEAFF.

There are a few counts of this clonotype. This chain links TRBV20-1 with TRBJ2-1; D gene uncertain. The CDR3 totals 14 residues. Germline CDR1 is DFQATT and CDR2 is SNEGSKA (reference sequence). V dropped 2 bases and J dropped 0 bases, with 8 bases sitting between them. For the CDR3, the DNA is TGCAGTGCTAGATCCAGGAGCTCCTACAATGAGCAGTTCTTC. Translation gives CSARSRSSYNEQFF.

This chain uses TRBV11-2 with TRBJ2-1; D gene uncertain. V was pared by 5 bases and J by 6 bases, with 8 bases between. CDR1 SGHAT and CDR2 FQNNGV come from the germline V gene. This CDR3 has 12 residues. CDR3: CASSPRFNEQFF. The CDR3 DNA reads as TGTGCCAGCAGCCCACGATTCAATGAGCAGTTCTTC.

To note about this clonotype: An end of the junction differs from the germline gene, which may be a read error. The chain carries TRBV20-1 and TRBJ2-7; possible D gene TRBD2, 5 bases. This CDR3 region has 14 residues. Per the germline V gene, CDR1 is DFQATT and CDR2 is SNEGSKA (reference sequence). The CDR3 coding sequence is TGCAGTGCCCCCCCAATAAGAGGGAGCTACAAGCAGTACTTC. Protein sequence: CSAPPIRGSYKQYF.

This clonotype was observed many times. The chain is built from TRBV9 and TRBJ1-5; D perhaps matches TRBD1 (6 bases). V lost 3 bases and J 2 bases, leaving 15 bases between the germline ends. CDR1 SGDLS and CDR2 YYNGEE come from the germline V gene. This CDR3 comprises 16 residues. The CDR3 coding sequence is TGTGCCAGCAGCGAAGGGGGTGGCGGAGGCAATCAGCCCCAGCATTTT. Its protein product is CASSEGGGGGNQPQHF.

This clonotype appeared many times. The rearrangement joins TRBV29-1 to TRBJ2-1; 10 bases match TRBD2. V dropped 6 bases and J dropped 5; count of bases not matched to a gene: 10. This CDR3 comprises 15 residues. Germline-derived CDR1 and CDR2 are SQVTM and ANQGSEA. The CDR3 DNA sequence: TGCAGCGTAAGGGGCCTAGCGGGAGCGGACAATGAGCAGTTCTTC. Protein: CSVRGLAGADNEQFF.

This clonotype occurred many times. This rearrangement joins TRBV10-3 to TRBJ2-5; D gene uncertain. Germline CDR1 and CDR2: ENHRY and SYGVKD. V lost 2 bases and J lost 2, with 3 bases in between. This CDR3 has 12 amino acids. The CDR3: CAISEPQETQYF. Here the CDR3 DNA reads TGTGCCATCAGTGAGCCGCAAGAGACCCAGTACTTC.

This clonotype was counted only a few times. In DNA, the CDR3 is TGTGCCAGCAGTTCTCTGGGACCTCGAGAGACCCAGTACTTC. As protein: CASSSLGPRETQYF. The rearrangement joins TRBV12-3 or TRBV12-4 to TRBJ2-5; D is possibly TRBD1 or TRBD2 (5 bases each). This CDR3 has 14 amino acids. The V gene lost 4 bases and the J gene lost 4 bases, with 13 bases spanning the gap.

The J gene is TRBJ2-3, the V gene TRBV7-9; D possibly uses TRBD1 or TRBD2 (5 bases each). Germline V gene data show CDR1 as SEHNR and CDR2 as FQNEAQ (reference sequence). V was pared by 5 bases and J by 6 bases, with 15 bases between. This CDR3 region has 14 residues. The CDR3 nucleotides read TGTGCCAGCAGCCCCCGGGGCCCGGCCGATACGCAGTATTTT. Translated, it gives CASSPRGPADTQYF.

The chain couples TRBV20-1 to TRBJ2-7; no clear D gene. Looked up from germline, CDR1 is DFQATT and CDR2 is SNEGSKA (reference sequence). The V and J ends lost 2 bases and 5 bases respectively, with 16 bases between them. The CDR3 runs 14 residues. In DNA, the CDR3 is TGCAGTGCTAGACCCACCACCTTTTTGGACGAGCAGTACTTC. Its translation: CSARPTTFLDEQYF.

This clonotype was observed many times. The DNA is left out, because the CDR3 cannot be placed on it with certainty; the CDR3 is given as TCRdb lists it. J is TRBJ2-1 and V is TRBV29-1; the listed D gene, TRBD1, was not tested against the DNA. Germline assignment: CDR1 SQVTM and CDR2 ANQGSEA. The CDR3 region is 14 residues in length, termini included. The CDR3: CSVALRAGDNEQFF.

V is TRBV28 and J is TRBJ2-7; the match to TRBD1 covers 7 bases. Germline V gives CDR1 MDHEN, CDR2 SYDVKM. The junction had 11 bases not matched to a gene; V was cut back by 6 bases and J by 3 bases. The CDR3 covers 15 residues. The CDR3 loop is CASSFLRDSGYEQYF. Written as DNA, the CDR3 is TGTGCCAGCAGCTTCTTACGGGACAGCGGCTACGAGCAGTACTTC.

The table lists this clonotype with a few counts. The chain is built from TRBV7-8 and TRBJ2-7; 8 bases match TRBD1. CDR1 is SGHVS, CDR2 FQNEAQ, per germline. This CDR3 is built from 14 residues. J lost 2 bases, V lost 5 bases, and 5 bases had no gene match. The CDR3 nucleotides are TGTGCCAGCAGCAGGACAGGGTTCGCCTACGAGCAGTACTTC. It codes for CASSRTGFAYEQYF.

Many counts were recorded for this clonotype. CDR3 region: CATSAGQGRTDTQYF. In DNA, the CDR3 is TGTGCCACCAGTGCGGGACAGGGAAGGACAGATACGCAGTATTTT. The gene calls are TRBV24-1 and TRBJ2-3; 9 positions match TRBD1. With 5 bases clipped from V and 3 bases from J, the junction kept 5 bases outside the gene matches. There are 15 residues in the CDR3. Germline CDR1 is KGHDR and CDR2 is SFDVKD.

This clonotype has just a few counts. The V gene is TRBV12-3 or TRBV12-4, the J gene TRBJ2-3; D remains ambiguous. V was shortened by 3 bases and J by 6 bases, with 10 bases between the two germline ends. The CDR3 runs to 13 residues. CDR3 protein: CASSFLSRDTQYF. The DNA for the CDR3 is TGTGCCAGCAGTTTTTTATCCCGTGATACGCAGTATTTT.

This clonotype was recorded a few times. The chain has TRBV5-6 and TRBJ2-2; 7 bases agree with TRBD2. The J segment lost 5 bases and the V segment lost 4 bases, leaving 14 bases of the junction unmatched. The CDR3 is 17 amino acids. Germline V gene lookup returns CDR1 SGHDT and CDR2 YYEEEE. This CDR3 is CASSSLKVRGVTGELFF. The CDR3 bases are TGTGCCAGCAGCAGCTTGAAGGTCCGGGGGGTGACCGGGGAGCTGTTTTTT. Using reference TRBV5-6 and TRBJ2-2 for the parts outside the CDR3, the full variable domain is DAGVTQSPTHLIKTRGQQVTLRCSPKSGHDTVSWYQQALGQGPQFIFQYYEEEERQRGNFPDRFSGHQFPNYSSELNVNALLLGDSALYLCASSSLKVRGVTGELFFGEGSRLTVL.

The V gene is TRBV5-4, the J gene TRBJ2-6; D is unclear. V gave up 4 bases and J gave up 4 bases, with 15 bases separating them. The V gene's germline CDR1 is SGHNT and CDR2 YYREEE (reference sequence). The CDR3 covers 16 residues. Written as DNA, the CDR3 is TGTGCCAGCAGCAAAAATACCCAGCCCGGGGCCAACGTCCTGACTTTC. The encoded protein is CASSKNTQPGANVLTF.

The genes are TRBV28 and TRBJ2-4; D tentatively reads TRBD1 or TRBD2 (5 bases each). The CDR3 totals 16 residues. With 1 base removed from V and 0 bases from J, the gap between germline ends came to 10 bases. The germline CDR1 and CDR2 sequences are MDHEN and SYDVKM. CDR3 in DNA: TGTGCCAGCAGTTTATCCGGGGCCCTAGCCAAAAACATTCAGTACTTC. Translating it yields CASSLSGALAKNIQYF.

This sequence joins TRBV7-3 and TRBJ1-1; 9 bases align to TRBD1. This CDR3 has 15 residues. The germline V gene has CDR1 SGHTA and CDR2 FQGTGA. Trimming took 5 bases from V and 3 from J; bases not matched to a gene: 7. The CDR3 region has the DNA TGTGCCAGCAGCCTATCTCGGACAGGGGACACTGAAGCTTTCTTT. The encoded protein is CASSLSRTGDTEAFF.

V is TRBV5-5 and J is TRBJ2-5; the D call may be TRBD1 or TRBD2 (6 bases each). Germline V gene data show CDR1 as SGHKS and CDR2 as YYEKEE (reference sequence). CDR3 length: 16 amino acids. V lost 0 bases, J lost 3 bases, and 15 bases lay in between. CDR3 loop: CASSLVGGQGKETQYF. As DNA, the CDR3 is TGTGCCAGCAGCTTGGTGGGAGGTCAGGGGAAAGAGACCCAGTACTTC.